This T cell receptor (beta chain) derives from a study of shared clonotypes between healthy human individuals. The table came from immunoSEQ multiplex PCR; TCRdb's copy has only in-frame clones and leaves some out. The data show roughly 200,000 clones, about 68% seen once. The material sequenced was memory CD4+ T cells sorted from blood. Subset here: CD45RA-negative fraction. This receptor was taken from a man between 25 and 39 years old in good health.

CDR3 in amino acids: CASSIQGNYGYTF. The CDR3 DNA reads TGTGCCAGTAGTATTCAGGGTAACTATGGCTACACCTTC. The chain recombines TRBV19 with TRBJ1-2, with D maybe TRBD1 (5 bases). CDR1 and CDR2 from the germline V gene are LNHDA and SQIVND (reference sequence). Between the trimmed V and J ends, which lost 3 bases and 1 base, there was a span of 6 bases. The CDR3 is 13 residues long.